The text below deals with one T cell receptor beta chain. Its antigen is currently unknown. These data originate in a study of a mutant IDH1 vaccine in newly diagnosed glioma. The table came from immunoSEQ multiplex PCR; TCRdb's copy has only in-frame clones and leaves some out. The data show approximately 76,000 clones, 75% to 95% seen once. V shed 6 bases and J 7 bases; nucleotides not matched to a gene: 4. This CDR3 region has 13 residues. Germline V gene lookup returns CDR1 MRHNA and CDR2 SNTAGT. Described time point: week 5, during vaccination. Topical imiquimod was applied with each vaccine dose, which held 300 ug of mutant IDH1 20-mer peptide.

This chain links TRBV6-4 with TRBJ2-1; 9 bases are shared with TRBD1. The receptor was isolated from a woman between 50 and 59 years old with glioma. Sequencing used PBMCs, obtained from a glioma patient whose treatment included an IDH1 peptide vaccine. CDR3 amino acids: CASSPGTGNEQFF. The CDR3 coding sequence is TGTGCCAGCAGCCCCGGGACAGGGAATGAGCAGTTCTTC.